The next 32 T cell receptor beta chains were all read from a single sample in a study of chemoradiotherapy in HPV16-positive cancers. Generated by immunoSEQ multiplex PCR, the TCRdb table keeps only in-frame clones and is missing some. Among 17,000 or so clones listed, about two thirds were seen once. The sequencing used tumor tissue, collected from a patient who underwent chemoradiotherapy. Source of these receptors: a human donor with HPV-associated anogenital cancer.

This clone showed up just once. The genes are TRBV7-9 and TRBJ2-1; possible D gene TRBD1, 5 bases. Germline values: CDR1 SEHNR, CDR2 FQNEAQ (reference sequence). CDR3 length equals 16 residues. Trimming pared 4 bases from V and 0 bases from J, leaving 13 bases between. CDR3 in DNA: TGTGCCAGCAGCTATCAGGGTGATTACTCCTACAATGAGCAGTTCTTC. Protein: CASSYQGDYSYNEQFF.

V and J are TRBV7-3 and TRBJ2-1; possible D gene TRBD2, 6 bases. There are 13 residues in the CDR3. The germline CDR1 and CDR2 sequences are SGHTA and FQGTGA. Trimming removed 1 base from V and 15 bases from J, with 16 bases in between. Here the CDR3 reads CASSLSLWGVPFF. CDR3 nucleotide sequence: TGTGCCAGCAGCTTAAGTTTGTGGGGGGTTCCGTTCTTC.

The chain recombines TRBV9 with TRBJ1-1; D is unclear. In germline, CDR1 is SGDLS, CDR2 YYNGEE. Trimming took off 1 base at V and 6 bases at J, with 10 bases between the two ends. This CDR3 region has 13 residues. CDR3 amino acids: CASSVFEQSEAFF. In DNA form, the CDR3 reads TGTGCCAGCAGCGTATTCGAACAGTCTGAAGCTTTCTTT.

The J gene is TRBJ2-7, the V gene TRBV12-5; 7 bases fit TRBD1. Trimming took 2 bases from V and 4 from J; bases not matched to a gene: 2. Germline CDR1 is LGHNT and CDR2 is FRNRAP. The CDR3 spans 13 residues. The CDR3 DNA reads as TGTGCTAGTGGTTTGATGACAGGGTACGAGCAGTACTTC. Encoded protein: CASGLMTGYEQYF.

The chain is built from TRBV2 and TRBJ1-5, with a possible D match to TRBD1 (5 bases). CDR3 length equals 13 residues. V was clipped by 7 bases and J by 5 bases, with 12 bases between them. Germline assignment: CDR1 SNHLY and CDR2 FYNNEI. The CDR3 nucleotides read TGTGCCAGCATGCCAGGGCCCCATCAGCCCCAGCATTTT. Translated: CASMPGPHQPQHF.

This sequence joins TRBV7-9 and TRBJ2-3; TRBD2 agrees at 8 bases. CDR1 SEHNR and CDR2 FQNEAQ come from the germline V gene (reference sequence). With 5 bases clipped from V and 5 bases from J, the junction kept 6 bases outside the gene matches. The CDR3 covers 14 residues. CDR3 protein: CASSTSGKVDTQYF. The CDR3, as DNA: TGTGCCAGCAGCACTAGCGGAAAAGTAGATACGCAGTATTTT.

This sequence joins TRBV30 and TRBJ2-1; D gene unclear. CDR1 is GTSNPN, CDR2 SVGIG, per germline (reference sequence). The CDR3 totals 16 residues. V lost 3 bases and J 0 bases, leaving 15 bases between the germline ends. Here the CDR3 reads CAWRTDWYGSYNEQFF. The CDR3, as DNA: TGTGCCTGGAGAACAGACTGGTATGGCTCCTACAATGAGCAGTTCTTC.

This clone was recorded once. CDR3 DNA: TGCAGCGTTCGGAGGGGAGAATTGGAGACCGGGGAGCTGTTTTTT. This sequence encodes CSVRRGELETGELFF. The chain carries TRBV29-1 and TRBJ2-2; a weak D match, TRBD2 (6 bases). Trimming removed 5 bases at V and 5 bases at J, with 18 bases between. This CDR3 spans 15 amino acids. Germline values: CDR1 SQVTM, CDR2 ANQGSEA.

The V call is TRBV6-1, the J call TRBJ1-4; weak D call: TRBD1 (5 bases). CDR3 length: 15 residues. V was clipped by 0 bases and J by 7 bases, with 12 bases between them. Germline V gene data show CDR1 as MNHNS and CDR2 as SASEGT. This chain's CDR3 is CASSEARGGVEKLFF. DNA of the CDR3: TGTGCCAGCAGTGAAGCGCGGGGGGGTGTTGAAAAACTGTTTTTT.

This chain uses TRBV4-2 with TRBJ2-7, with TRBD2 identical over 8 bases. Germline lookup yields CDR1 LGHNA and CDR2 YNFKEQ. The CDR3 contains 15 residues. Unmatched junction bases numbered 4, after V lost 0 bases and J lost 3 bases. As DNA, the CDR3 is TGTGCCAGCAGCCAAGAAAGCGGGAGTAGCTACGAGCAGTACTTC. It translates to CASSQESGSSYEQYF.

V and J are TRBV5-8 and TRBJ1-5, with 8 bases matching TRBD1. Germline assignment: CDR1 SGHTS and CDR2 YDEGEE. With V trimmed by 4 bases and J by 3 bases, 3 bases remained unmatched. This CDR3 is 14 amino acids long. Here the CDR3 DNA reads TGTGCCAGCAGCGGACAGGGCTACAATCAGCCCCAGCATTTT. Amino acids: CASSGQGYNQPQHF. The entire variable domain, with the rest obtained from reference TRBV5-8 and TRBJ1-5, is as follows: EAGVTQSPTHLIKTRGQQATLRCSPISGHTSVYWYQQALGLGLQFLLWYDEGEERNRGNFPPRFSGRQFPNYSSELNVNALELEDSALYLCASSGQGYNQPQHFGDGTRLSIL.

The V call is TRBV6-5, the J call TRBJ1-1; D unresolved. This CDR3 has 13 amino acids. Germline values: CDR1 MNHEY, CDR2 SVGAGI. Deletions cut 0 bases from V and 4 bases from J, with 6 bases between. CDR3 amino acids: CASSYSRRTEAFF. CDR3 DNA sequence: TGTGCCAGCAGTTACTCGAGGCGCACTGAAGCTTTCTTT.

The count of this clone is one. The rearrangement links TRBV6-4 to TRBJ2-3; D call uncertain. This CDR3 is built from 15 residues. The V gene's germline CDR1 is MRHNA and CDR2 SNTAGT. V lost 2 bases, J lost 1 base, and 10 bases lay in between. CDR3: CASSDRAEGTDTQYF. The CDR3 DNA reads as TGTGCCAGCAGTGACAGGGCAGAAGGCACAGATACGCAGTATTTT.

The rearrangement joins TRBV10-3 to TRBJ1-5; D is ambiguous. Trimming stripped 6 bases from V and 6 bases from J, with 18 bases between. The CDR3 length is 15 residues. From germline, CDR1 is ENHRY and CDR2 SYGVKD. The CDR3 DNA follows: TGTGCCATCAGCCGCGTGTTGGGGAAGGGTCAGCCCCAGCATTTT. The encoded protein is CAISRVLGKGQPQHF.

This clone has just a few counts. This chain connects TRBV30 to TRBJ2-1; 12 nucleotides agree with TRBD2. CDR1 is GTSNPN and CDR2 is SVGIG in the germline V gene (reference sequence). Germline trimming cut 4 bases from V and 8 bases from J; bases unmatched to any gene: 0. The CDR3 consists of 12 residues. CDR3: CAWTSGRDEQFF. The CDR3 nucleotides read TGTGCCTGGACTAGCGGGAGGGATGAGCAGTTCTTC.

The chain recombines TRBV2 with TRBJ1-5; D ambiguous. The ends were cut back, 5 bases at V and 6 bases at J, with 11 bases in the middle. The CDR3 contains 13 residues. Germline values: CDR1 SNHLY, CDR2 FYNNEI. In nucleotides, the CDR3 is TGTGCCAGCAGTAGATCTGAGGGTCAGCCCCAGCATTTT. It translates to CASSRSEGQPQHF.

The chain recombines TRBV6-1 with TRBJ2-7, with 8 bases lining up with TRBD1. The J segment lost 1 base and the V segment lost 6 bases, leaving 5 bases of the junction unmatched. CDR1 MNHNS and CDR2 SASEGT come from the germline V gene. The CDR3 totals 14 residues. As DNA, the CDR3 is TGTGCCAGCAGGGGACAGGAGCATTCCTACGAGCAGTACTTC. As protein: CASRGQEHSYEQYF.

V and J are TRBV10-1 and TRBJ2-6; no reliable D call. The germline V gene encodes CDR1 WNHNN and CDR2 SYGVQD (reference sequence). V was clipped by 5 bases and J by 5 bases, with 19 bases between them. CDR3 size: 17 residues. CDR3 DNA: TGCGCCAGCAGTCATTACATCGCACAAAGTCGGGCCAACGTCCTGACTTTC. Its protein product is CASSHYIAQSRANVLTF.

CDR3 sequence: CASSSPTGGSEKLFF. CDR3 nucleotide sequence: TGTGCCAGCAGTTCTCCGACAGGGGGCAGTGAAAAACTGTTTTTT. The chain combines TRBV28 with TRBJ1-4; 10 nucleotides line up with TRBD1. CDR1 MDHEN and CDR2 SYDVKM come from the germline V gene. The CDR3 length is 15 residues. V gave up 4 bases and J gave up 7 bases; unmatched junction bases: 6. Drawing the rest from reference TRBV28 and TRBJ1-4, the complete variable domain is DVKVTQSSRYLVKRTGEKVFLECVQDMDHENMFWYRQDPGLGLRLIYFSYDVKMKEKGDIPEGYSVSREKKERFSLILESASTNQTSMYLCASSSPTGGSEKLFFGSGTQLSVL.

V gene TRBV5-1 combines with J gene TRBJ1-2; possible D gene TRBD1, 5 bases. CDR3 length equals 15 residues. The germline V gene has CDR1 SGHRS and CDR2 YFSETQ. The ends were cut back, 1 base at V and 0 bases at J, with 10 bases in the middle. CDR3 in DNA: TGCGCCAGCAGCTTGACAGGCGGCACTAACTATGGCTACACCTTC. Its protein product is CASSLTGGTNYGYTF.

V gene TRBV28 combines with J gene TRBJ2-3; a possible D gene is TRBD2 (6 bases). Germline loops: CDR1 MDHEN, CDR2 SYDVKM. CDR3 size: 12 residues. V dropped 7 bases and J dropped 6 bases, with 11 bases sitting between them. The CDR3 protein is CASISEGDTQYF. The CDR3 DNA follows: TGTGCCAGCATTTCGGAGGGGGATACGCAGTATTTT.

This clone was found once. J is TRBJ2-1 and V is TRBV5-1; TRBD2 matches at 10 bases. V lost 6 bases to trimming and J lost 9 bases; unmatched junction nucleotides: 9. The germline V gene has CDR1 SGHRS and CDR2 YFSETQ. The CDR3 is 14 amino acids. Here the CDR3 DNA reads TGCGCCAGCACATCCAGCGGGGGGGCGCGTGAGCAGTTCTTC. It codes for CASTSSGGAREQFF.

The chain has TRBV5-1 and TRBJ2-1; no clear D gene. Germline V gene lookup returns CDR1 SGHRS and CDR2 YFSETQ. The CDR3 is made up of 13 amino acids. Between the trimmed V and J ends, which lost 3 bases and 9 bases, there was a span of 13 bases. CDR3 in amino acids: CASSSESVREQFF. CDR3 in DNA: TGCGCCAGCAGCTCAGAATCTGTTCGTGAGCAGTTCTTC.

This clone was recorded a few times. The V gene is TRBV30, the J gene TRBJ2-5, with a tentative D call TRBD2 (5 bases). Germline V gene sequence: CDR1 GTSNPN, CDR2 SVGIG (reference sequence). The CDR3 has 13 amino acids. Trimming stripped 8 bases from V and 5 bases from J, with 18 bases between. Here the CDR3 DNA reads TGTGCCCTTAGTCTTAGTCAGCGGGAGACCCAGTACTTC. Translating gives CALSLSQRETQYF. Combining the CDR3 with reference TRBV30 and TRBJ2-5 gives the whole variable domain SQTIHQWPATLVQPVGSPLSLECTVEGTSNPNLYWYRQAAGRGLQLLFYSVGIGQISSEVPQNLSASRPQDRQFILSSKKLLLSDSGFYLCALSLSQRETQYFGPGTRLLVL.

This rearrangement joins TRBV7-9 to TRBJ1-1, with D maybe TRBD1 (5 bases). CDR1 SEHNR and CDR2 FQNEAQ come from the germline V gene (reference sequence). Trimming took 5 bases from V and 5 from J, leaving 18 bases between them. The CDR3 has 15 residues. The CDR3 here is CASSLGQGISTEAFF. The CDR3 DNA is TGTGCCAGCAGCCTTGGGCAGGGAATAAGTACTGAAGCTTTCTTT.

This clone turned up a few times. This rearrangement joins TRBV10-3 to TRBJ1-3; perhaps TRBD1 as D (6 bases). Per germline, CDR1 ENHRY and CDR2 SYGVKD. The CDR3 length is 19 residues. V was cut by 3 bases and J by 0 bases, with 21 bases left in between. The CDR3 here is CAISDAVLGQQNSGNTIYF. The CDR3 bases are TGTGCCATCAGTGACGCGGTTCTCGGACAGCAAAACTCTGGAAACACCATATATTTT.

This clone is termed medium-sized (0.01 to 0.1%). The chain recombines TRBV30 with TRBJ1-1, with D uncertain. The V end lost 2 bases, the J end lost 0 bases, and 4 bases lay between the germline ends. Germline CDR1 reads GTSNPN; CDR2 reads SVGIG (reference sequence). This CDR3 is built from 12 residues. The CDR3 bases are TGTGCCTGGAGTAGGGTGAACACTGAAGCTTTCTTT. Translation gives CAWSRVNTEAFF.

The chain employs TRBV11-2 and TRBJ1-6, with D tentatively TRBD1 (5 bases). This CDR3 comprises 16 residues. Germline lookup yields CDR1 SGHAT and CDR2 FQNNGV. The ends were cut back, 0 bases at V and 10 bases at J, with 16 bases in the middle. The CDR3 protein is CASSLDQGRVSSPLHF. The CDR3 nucleotides read TGTGCCAGCAGCTTAGATCAGGGACGTGTCTCCTCACCCCTCCACTTT. The full variable domain, its missing parts supplied by reference TRBV11-2 and TRBJ1-6, is EAGVAQSPRYKIIEKRQSVAFWCNPISGHATLYWYQQILGQGPKLLIQFQNNGVVDDSQLPKDRFSAERLKGVDSTLKIQPAKLEDSAVYLCASSLDQGRVSSPLHFGNGTRLTVT.

The chain combines TRBV9 with TRBJ2-2, with a tentative D call TRBD2 (5 bases). V lost 4 bases and J lost 2, with 12 bases in between. CDR3 length equals 15 residues. Looked up from germline, CDR1 is SGDLS and CDR2 is YYNGEE. Here the CDR3 reads CASSPKTGNTGELFF. DNA for the CDR3: TGTGCCAGCAGCCCCAAGACGGGAAACACCGGGGAGCTGTTTTTT.

The chain couples TRBV7-2 to TRBJ1-4; tentatively, D is TRBD1 (6 bases). This CDR3 spans 12 amino acids. V was cut by 5 bases and J by 7 bases, with 8 bases left in between. The germline V gene has CDR1 SGHTA and CDR2 FQGNSA. CDR3 protein: CASSPQGEKLFF. The CDR3 DNA follows: TGTGCCAGCAGCCCACAGGGTGAAAAACTGTTTTTT.

V usage is TRBV2 and J usage is TRBJ2-7; no firm D call. V was trimmed by 8 bases and J by 2 bases, leaving 10 bases between them. The V gene's germline CDR1 is SNHLY and CDR2 FYNNEI. This CDR3 is built from 12 residues. CDR3 residues: CASCSEAYEQYF. The CDR3 region has the DNA TGTGCCAGCTGCTCCGAGGCCTACGAGCAGTACTTC.

In its sample, this clone was seen a few times. J is TRBJ1-2 and V is TRBV6-5, with 8 nucleotides matching TRBD1. The trim removed 5 bases at V and 3 bases at J, leaving 5 bases unmatched. CDR3 length equals 14 residues. Germline values: CDR1 MNHEY, CDR2 SVGAGI. For the CDR3, the DNA is TGTGCCAGCAGTCCTCGACAGGGGTACTATGGCTACACCTTC. This gives the protein CASSPRQGYYGYTF.